This T cell receptor (beta chain) emerged from a study of post-analysis software for immune sequencing data. Prepared libraries of TCR beta cDNA carried unique molecular identifiers. Around 500,000 cDNA molecules were obtained from 1 to 10 million T cells. TCRdb ran MiXCR on the PCR reads and lists one entry per CDR3 protein. The table shows some 260,000 distinct CDR3 sequences, with about 40% occurring only once. General observations from the study: Clustering by F measure revealed strong co-clustering among samples prepared together in one batch. About five TRBV segments occurring more often in patients than controls included TRBV5-6, TRBV5-1 and TRBV20-1.

Germline V gene lookup returns CDR1 DFQATT and CDR2 SNEGSKA (reference sequence). This CDR3 contains 19 residues. With regard to this clonotype: No antigen is known for it. A much larger clone lies one base from this, so it may be a read error.

The sequencing sample was made of blood. This TCR derives from a girl aged 5 to 17 with multiple sclerosis. The genes are TRBV20-1 and TRBJ2-6, with D possibly being TRBD1 (9 bases). CDR3: CSARRDRALAGSGANVPTF. CDR3 nucleotide sequence: TGCAGTGCTAGACGGGACAGGGCTCTAGCGGGCTCTGGGGCCAACGTCCCGACTTTC.